Listed below are T cell receptor beta chains from one sample, sequenced in a study of cytomegalovirus exposure and HLA in healthy donors. Repertoires were generated with immunoSEQ multiplex PCR, while TCRdb's copy carries only in-frame clones and drops some. This repertoire shows fewer than 200,000 clones, over 60% found once; its top ten account for 6% to 7%. Sequenced material: PBMCs. Every receptor here comes from a man aged 35-49 years in good health and CMV-seropositive. The CDR3 runs from the conserved cysteine through the conserved F or W. Each record gives: D gene, J gene, V gene, clone size, CDR3 protein, CDR3 DNA. D genes are given only for firm matches. Clone size is not always given. Where it is, it says once, few, many or a class for expanded clones.

TRBD1,TRBJ1-3,TRBV28,once,CASSSDRGSGNTIYF,TGTGCCAGCAGTTCGGACAGGGGCTCTGGAAACACCATATATTTT
TRBD1,TRBJ1-2,TRBV5-1,NA,CASSLGDREIYGHTF,TGCGCCAGCAGCTTGGGGGACAGGGAGATCTATGGCCACACCTTC
TRBD2,TRBJ2-5,TRBV19,NA,CASSRSPGGLMGTQYF,TGTGCCAGTAGTCGTAGCCCGGGGGGTTTGATGGGGACCCAGTACTTC
TRBD2,TRBJ2-1,TRBV11-3,NA,CASLGRGYNEQFF,TGTGCCAGCCTCGGGAGGGGTTACAATGAGCAGTTCTTC
TRBD2,TRBJ2-3,TRBV9,few,CAPAGGVSTDTQYF,TGTGCCCCAGCGGGAGGGGTCAGCACAGATACGCAGTATTTT
TRBD1,TRBJ2-5,TRBV7-9,once,CASSSGQGGSETQYF,TGTGCCAGCAGTTCCGGACAGGGGGGGTCAGAGACCCAGTACTTC
TRBD1,TRBJ1-5,TRBV27,NA,CASKGAVGNQPQHF,TGTGCCAGCAAGGGGGCGGTGGGAAATCAGCCCCAGCATTTT
TRBD2,TRBJ2-2,TRBV15,NA,CATSRVTGGTGELFF,TGTGCCACCAGCAGAGTAACGGGGGGGACCGGGGAGCTGTTTTTT
NA,TRBJ2-1,TRBV2,NA,CASSERGTNYNEQFF,TGTGCCAGCAGTGAAAGGGGGACCAATTACAATGAGCAGTTCTTC
TRBD1,TRBJ2-1,TRBV5-4,NA,CASSSLGGGENEQFF,TGTGCCAGCAGCTCGTTAGGGGGCGGCGAGAATGAGCAGTTCTTC
TRBD2,TRBJ2-7,TRBV28,NA,CASRTGLAGAYEQYF,TGTGCCAGCAGGACCGGACTAGCGGGAGCTTACGAGCAGTACTTC
TRBD2,TRBJ2-1,TRBV5-1,NA,CASSLTSAAYNEQFF,TGCGCCAGCAGCTTGACTAGCGCCGCCTACAATGAGCAGTTCTTC
TRBD2,TRBJ2-1,TRBV4-2,NA,CASSHIKASGEYNEQFF,TGTGCCAGCAGTCATATTAAGGCTAGCGGGGAGTACAATGAGCAGTTCTTC
TRBD2,TRBJ2-5,TRBV9,NA,CASSPRTSGMKETQYF,TGTGCCAGCAGCCCCCGGACTAGCGGGATGAAAGAGACCCAGTACTTC